This is a list of T cell receptor beta chains from one sample in a study of shared clonotypes between healthy human individuals. Sequencing was performed with immunoSEQ multiplex PCR; in TCRdb, only in-frame clones are kept and a portion is missing. The sample includes some 800,000 clones, 80% to 95% of them seen just once. Sequencing was carried out using naive CD8+ T cells sorted from blood. The receptor source for this set is a man aged 25-40 years in good health. Both conserved end residues are part of each CDR3. D genes are given only for firm matches.

- | TRBV5-6 | 15 | CASSLAGSMWAEAFF
- | TRBV19 | 14 | CASSQRDTTYEQYF
- | TRBV7-8 | 11 | CASSLDDEQFF
TRBD2 | TRBV15 | 15 | CATSWAQGGANEQFF
- | TRBV27 | 12 | CASTTGSQPQHF
TRBD1 | TRBV19 | 13 | CASSPTGGTEAFF
- | TRBV29-1 | 12 | CSVEIDSYEQYF
- | TRBV6-5 | 14 | CASSYLGPYNEQFF
- | TRBV13 | 14 | CASSLSSSSYEQYF
- | TRBV5-1 | 12 | CASTGPEIEQYF
TRBD2 | TRBV29-1 | 15 | CSVEDRTREGGEQFF
- | TRBV7-9 | 14 | CASSLGLVVGEQFF
- | TRBV28 | 15 | CASSYLVGSIGEQYF
- | TRBV27 | 16 | CASTPSGGDTSYEQYF
- | TRBV4-2 | 17 | CASSPGRGGMTKNIQYF
- | TRBV11-2 | 13 | CASMPTDQETQYF
- | TRBV2 | 12 | CASRGTFYGYTF
TRBD1 | TRBV7-9 | 15 | CASSLGAGGGYEQYF
TRBD2 | TRBV11-2 | 15 | CASSLAGTSGREQYF
- | TRBV29-1 | 13 | CSVQNLTSYEQYF
- | TRBV25-1 | 12 | CASSVGSYEQYF
- | TRBV5-1 | 14 | CASSVAGPTDTQYF
TRBD1 | TRBV7-9 | 15 | CASSQDARGTGELFF
TRBD2 | TRBV4-3 | 18 | CASSQDAAGTSGSSEQFF
TRBD2 | TRBV27 | 16 | CASSNLAGRDQETQYF
- | TRBV2 | 13 | CASSEVQLGEAFF
TRBD1 | TRBV7-9 | 14 | CASSSGQGITEAFF
TRBD1 | TRBV7-6 | 14 | CASSPQGASYEQYF
- | TRBV7-9 | 15 | CASSFKRNMNTEAFF
- | TRBV6-1 | 14 | CATSFGTNGNEQFF
TRBD2 | TRBV9 | 15 | CASSAPGTSSNEQFF
- | TRBV27 | 21 | CASSFFFQGASGKSSYNEQFF
- | TRBV27 | 14 | CASSATGMEETQYF
- | TRBV9 | 13 | CASSVVAGAEAFF
- | TRBV7-9 | 12 | CASSRSDQTQYF
- | TRBV28 | 15 | CASSDTGRSSTEAFF
- | TRBV7-9 | 14 | CASSLETLPQEQFF
TRBD2 | TRBV23-1 | 16 | CASSQVGAGITYEQYF
- | TRBV7-9 | 12 | CASSHGYNEQFF
- | TRBV5-6 | 14 | CASSLGHLNQPQHF
- | TRBV7-5 | 15 | CARVQGELLSYGYTF
- | TRBV19 | 14 | CASRSRMGAYEQYF
TRBD1 | TRBV10-3 | 16 | CAIRDGTGTNGNIQYF
TRBD1 | TRBV7-9 | 14 | CASSYRDRGYEQYF
- | TRBV7-8 | 15 | CASSPWGGASDEQYF
TRBD1 | TRBV2 | 14 | CASRKTGGFYEQYF
TRBD1 | TRBV14 | 15 | CASSRETGGADTQYF
TRBD2 | TRBV4-3 | 14 | CASSHGLAGDEQYF
TRBD1 | TRBV2 | 16 | CASSVRDRGGYNEQFF
- | TRBV7-9 | 12 | CASSSDGYEQYF
TRBD2 | TRBV27 | 14 | CASSYGTSPYEQYF
- | TRBV4-1 | 13 | CASSQVFGYEQYF
- | TRBV6-5 | 13 | CASSYSINTEAFF
TRBD1 | TRBV4-3 | 15 | CASSPDRVGYQPQHF
- | TRBV27 | 13 | CASSLDGGTEAFF
- | TRBV27 | 13 | CASSFYVTDTQYF
- | TRBV12-2 | 22 | CASRLETPTDRGNCSGANVLTF
- | TRBV2 | 12 | CARRPGTGELFF
TRBD1 | TRBV4-2 | 17 | CASSQDYGTVNVDTQYF
- | TRBV27 | 13 | CASREWPYNEQFF